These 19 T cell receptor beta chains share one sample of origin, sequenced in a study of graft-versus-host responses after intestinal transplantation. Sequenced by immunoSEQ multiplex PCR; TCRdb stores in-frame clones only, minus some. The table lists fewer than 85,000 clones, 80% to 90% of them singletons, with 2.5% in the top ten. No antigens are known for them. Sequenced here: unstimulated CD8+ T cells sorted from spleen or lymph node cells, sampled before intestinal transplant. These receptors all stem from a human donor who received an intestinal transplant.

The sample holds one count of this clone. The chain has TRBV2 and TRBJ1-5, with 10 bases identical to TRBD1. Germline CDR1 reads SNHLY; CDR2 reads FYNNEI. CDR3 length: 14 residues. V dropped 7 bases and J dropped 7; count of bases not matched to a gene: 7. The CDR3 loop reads CASTMGQGIQPQHF. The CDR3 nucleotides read TGTGCCAGCACCATGGGACAGGGGATCCAGCCCCAGCATTTT.

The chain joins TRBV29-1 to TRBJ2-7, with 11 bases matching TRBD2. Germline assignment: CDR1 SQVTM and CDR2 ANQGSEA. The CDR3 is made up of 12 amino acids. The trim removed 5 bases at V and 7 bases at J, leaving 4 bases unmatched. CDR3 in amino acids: CSVMLAGGEQYF. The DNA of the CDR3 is TGCAGCGTTATGCTAGCGGGAGGTGAGCAGTACTTC.

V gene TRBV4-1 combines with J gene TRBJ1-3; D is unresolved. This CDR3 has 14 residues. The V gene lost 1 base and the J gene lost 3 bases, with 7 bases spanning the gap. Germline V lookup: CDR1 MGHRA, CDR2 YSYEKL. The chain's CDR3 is CASSQASGGNTIYF. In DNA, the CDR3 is TGCGCCAGCAGCCAAGCCTCAGGTGGAAACACCATATATTTT.

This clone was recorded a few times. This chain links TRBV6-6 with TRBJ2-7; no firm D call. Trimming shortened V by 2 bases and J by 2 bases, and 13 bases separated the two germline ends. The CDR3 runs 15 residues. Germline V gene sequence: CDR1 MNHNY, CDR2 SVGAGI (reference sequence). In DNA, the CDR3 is TGTGCCAGCAGTTACCTCGAGGTAGCAGCCTACGAGCAGTACTTC. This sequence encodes CASSYLEVAAYEQYF.

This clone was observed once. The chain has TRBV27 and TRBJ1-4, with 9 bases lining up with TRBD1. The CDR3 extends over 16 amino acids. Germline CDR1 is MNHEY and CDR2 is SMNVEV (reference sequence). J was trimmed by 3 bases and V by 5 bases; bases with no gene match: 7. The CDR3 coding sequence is TGTGCCAGCAGTCCCGGGACAGGGACTCCTAATGAAAAACTGTTTTTT. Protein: CASSPGTGTPNEKLFF.

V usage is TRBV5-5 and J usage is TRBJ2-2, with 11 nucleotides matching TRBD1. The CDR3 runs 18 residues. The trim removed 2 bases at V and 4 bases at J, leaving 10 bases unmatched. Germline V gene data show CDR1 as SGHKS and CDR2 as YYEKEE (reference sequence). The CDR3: CASSFGAGTGGPTGELFF. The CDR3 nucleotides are TGTGCCAGCAGCTTTGGAGCCGGGACAGGGGGACCCACCGGGGAGCTGTTTTTT.

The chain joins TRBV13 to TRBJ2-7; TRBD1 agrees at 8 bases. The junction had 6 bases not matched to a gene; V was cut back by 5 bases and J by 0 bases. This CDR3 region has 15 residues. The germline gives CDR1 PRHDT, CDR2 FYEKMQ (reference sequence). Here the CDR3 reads CASSAQGGGSYEQYF. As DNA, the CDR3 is TGTGCCAGCAGCGCACAGGGGGGAGGCTCCTACGAGCAGTACTTC.

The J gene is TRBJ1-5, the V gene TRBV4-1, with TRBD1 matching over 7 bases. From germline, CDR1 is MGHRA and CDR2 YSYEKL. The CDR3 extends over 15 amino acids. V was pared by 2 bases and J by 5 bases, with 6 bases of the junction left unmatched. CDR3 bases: TGCGCCAGCAGCCAAAAGACAGGGCGGGATCAGCCCCAGCATTTT. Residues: CASSQKTGRDQPQHF.

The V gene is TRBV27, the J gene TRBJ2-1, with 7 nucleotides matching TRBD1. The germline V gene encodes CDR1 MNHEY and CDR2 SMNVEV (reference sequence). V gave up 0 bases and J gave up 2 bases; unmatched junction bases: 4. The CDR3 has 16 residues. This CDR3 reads CASSLSGQGAYNEQFF. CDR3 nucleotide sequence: TGTGCCAGCAGTTTATCAGGGCAGGGGGCCTACAATGAGCAGTTCTTC.

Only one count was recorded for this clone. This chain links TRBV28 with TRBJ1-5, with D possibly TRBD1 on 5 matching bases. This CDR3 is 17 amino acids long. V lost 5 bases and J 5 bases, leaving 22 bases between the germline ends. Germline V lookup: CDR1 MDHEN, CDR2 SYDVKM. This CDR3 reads CASSTSSHWGVHQPQHF. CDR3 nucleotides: TGTGCCAGCAGTACGTCCTCACATTGGGGGGTCCATCAGCCCCAGCATTTT.

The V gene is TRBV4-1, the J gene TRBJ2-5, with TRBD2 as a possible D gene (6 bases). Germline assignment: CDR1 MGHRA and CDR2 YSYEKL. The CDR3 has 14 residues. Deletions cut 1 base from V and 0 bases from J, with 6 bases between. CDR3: CASSQGGDQETQYF. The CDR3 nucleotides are TGCGCCAGCAGCCAAGGCGGGGACCAAGAGACCCAGTACTTC.

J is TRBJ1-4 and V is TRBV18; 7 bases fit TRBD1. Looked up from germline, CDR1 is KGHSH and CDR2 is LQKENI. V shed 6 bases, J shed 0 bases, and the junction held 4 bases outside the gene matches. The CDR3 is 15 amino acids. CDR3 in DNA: TGTGCCAGCTCGTCCACAGGGGCAACTAATGAAAAACTGTTTTTT. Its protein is CASSSTGATNEKLFF. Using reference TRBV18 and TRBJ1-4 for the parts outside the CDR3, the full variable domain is NAGVMQNPRHLVRRRGQEARLRCSPMKGHSHVYWYRQLPEEGLKFMVYLQKENIIDESGMPKERFSAEFPKEGPSILRIQQVVRGDSAAYFCASSSTGATNEKLFFGSGTQLSVL.

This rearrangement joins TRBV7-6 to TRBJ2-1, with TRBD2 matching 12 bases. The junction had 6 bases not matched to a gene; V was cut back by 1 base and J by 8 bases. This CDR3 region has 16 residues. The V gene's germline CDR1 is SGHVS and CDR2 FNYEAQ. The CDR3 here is CASSLGLGLAGHEQFF. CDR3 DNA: TGTGCCAGCAGCTTAGGATTAGGACTAGCGGGACATGAGCAGTTCTTC.

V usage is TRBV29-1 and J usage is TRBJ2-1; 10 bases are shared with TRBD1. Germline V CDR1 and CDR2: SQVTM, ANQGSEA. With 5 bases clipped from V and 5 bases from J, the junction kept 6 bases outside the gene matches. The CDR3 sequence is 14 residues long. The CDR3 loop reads CSVSTGTGDNEQFF. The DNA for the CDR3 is TGCAGCGTTTCAACCGGGACAGGGGACAATGAGCAGTTCTTC.

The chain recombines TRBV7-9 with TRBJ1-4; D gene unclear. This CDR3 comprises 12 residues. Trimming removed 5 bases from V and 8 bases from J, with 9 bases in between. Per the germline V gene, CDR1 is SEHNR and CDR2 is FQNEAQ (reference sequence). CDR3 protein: CASSVRGEKLFF. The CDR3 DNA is TGTGCCAGCAGCGTCCGGGGAGAAAAACTGTTTTTT.

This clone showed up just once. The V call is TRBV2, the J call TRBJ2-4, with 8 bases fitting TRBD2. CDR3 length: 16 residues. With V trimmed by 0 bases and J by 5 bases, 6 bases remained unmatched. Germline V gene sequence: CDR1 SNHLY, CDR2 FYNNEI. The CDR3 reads CASSEAREGRENIQYF. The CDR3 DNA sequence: TGTGCCAGCAGTGAAGCCCGGGAGGGCCGTGAAAACATTCAGTACTTC. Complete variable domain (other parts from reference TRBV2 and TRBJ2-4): EPEVTQTPSHQVTQMGQEVILRCVPISNHLYFYWYRQILGQKVEFLVSFYNNEISEKSEIFDDQFSVERPDGSNFTLKIRSTKLEDSAMYFCASSEAREGRENIQYFGAGTRLSVL.

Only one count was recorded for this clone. Written as DNA, the CDR3 is TGTGCCAGCAGCGCATCTGGGACAGGGGGACTCTACGAGCAGTACTTC. This encodes CASSASGTGGLYEQYF. The rearrangement uses TRBV13 and TRBJ2-7; 11 nucleotides agree with TRBD1. The V gene end was trimmed by 5 bases and the J gene end by 3 bases; junction bases not matched to a gene: 9. This CDR3 has 16 amino acids. Germline assignment: CDR1 PRHDT and CDR2 FYEKMQ (reference sequence).

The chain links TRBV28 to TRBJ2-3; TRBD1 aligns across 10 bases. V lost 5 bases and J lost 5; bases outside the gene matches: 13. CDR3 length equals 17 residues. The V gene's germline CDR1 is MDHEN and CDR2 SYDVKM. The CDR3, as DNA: TGTGCCAGCAGTCCCCCACTCGACAGGGGGCGAGTAGATACGCAGTATTTT. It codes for CASSPPLDRGRVDTQYF.

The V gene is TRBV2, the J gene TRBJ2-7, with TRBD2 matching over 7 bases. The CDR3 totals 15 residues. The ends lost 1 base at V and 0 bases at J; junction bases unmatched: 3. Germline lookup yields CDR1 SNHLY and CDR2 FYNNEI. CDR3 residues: CASSEEGGSSYEQYF. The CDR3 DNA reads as TGTGCCAGCAGTGAAGAGGGCGGGAGCTCCTACGAGCAGTACTTC. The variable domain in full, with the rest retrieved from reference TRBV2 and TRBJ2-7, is EPEVTQTPSHQVTQMGQEVILRCVPISNHLYFYWYRQILGQKVEFLVSFYNNEISEKSEIFDDQFSVERPDGSNFTLKIRSTKLEDSAMYFCASSEEGGSSYEQYFGPGTRLTVT.